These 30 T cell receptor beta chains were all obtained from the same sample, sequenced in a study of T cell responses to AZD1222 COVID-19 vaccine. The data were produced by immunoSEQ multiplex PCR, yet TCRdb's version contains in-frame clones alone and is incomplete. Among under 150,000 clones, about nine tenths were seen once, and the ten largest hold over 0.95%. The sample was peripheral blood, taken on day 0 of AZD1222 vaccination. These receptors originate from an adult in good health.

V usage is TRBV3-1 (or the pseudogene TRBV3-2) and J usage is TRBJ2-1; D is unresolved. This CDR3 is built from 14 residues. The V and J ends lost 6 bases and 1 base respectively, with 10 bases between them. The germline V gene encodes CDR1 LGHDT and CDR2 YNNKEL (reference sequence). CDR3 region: CASRPGLSYNEQFF. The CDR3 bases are TGTGCCAGCAGACCGGGCCTTTCCTACAATGAGCAGTTCTTC.

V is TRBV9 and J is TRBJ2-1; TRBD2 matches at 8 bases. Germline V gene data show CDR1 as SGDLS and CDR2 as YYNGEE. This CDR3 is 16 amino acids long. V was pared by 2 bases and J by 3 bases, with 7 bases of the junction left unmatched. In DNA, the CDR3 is TGTGCCAGCAGCGTCCTTTCCGGGAGGGACTACAATGAGCAGTTCTTC. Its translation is CASSVLSGRDYNEQFF.

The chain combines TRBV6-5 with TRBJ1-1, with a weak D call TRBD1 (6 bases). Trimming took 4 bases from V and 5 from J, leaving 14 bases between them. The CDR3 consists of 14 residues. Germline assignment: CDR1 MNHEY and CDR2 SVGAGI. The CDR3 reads CASSFSRGVTEAFF. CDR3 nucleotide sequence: TGTGCCAGCAGTTTTTCGAGGGGGGTGACTGAAGCTTTCTTT.

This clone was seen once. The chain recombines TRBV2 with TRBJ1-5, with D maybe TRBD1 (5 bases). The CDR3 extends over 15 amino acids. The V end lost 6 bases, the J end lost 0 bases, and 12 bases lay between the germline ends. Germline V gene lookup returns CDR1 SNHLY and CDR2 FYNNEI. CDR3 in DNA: TGTGCCAGCAGCCCGTGGGGGGATAGCAATCAGCCCCAGCATTTT. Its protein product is CASSPWGDSNQPQHF. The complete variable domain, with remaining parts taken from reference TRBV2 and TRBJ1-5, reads EPEVTQTPSHQVTQMGQEVILRCVPISNHLYFYWYRQILGQKVEFLVSFYNNEISEKSEIFDDQFSVERPDGSNFTLKIRSTKLEDSAMYFCASSPWGDSNQPQHFGDGTRLSIL.

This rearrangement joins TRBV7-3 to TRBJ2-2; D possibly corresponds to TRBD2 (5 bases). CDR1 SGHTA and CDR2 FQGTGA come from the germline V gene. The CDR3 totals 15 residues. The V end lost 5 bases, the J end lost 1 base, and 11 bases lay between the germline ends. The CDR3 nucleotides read TGTGCCAGCAGCACCAGGACTGGGAACACCGGGGAGCTGTTTTTT. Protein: CASSTRTGNTGELFF.

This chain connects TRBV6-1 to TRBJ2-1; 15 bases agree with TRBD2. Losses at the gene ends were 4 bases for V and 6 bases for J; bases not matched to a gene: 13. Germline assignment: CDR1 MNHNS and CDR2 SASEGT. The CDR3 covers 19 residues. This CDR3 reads CASSGTSGRASYLSNEQFF. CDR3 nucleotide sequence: TGTGCCAGCAGTGGGACTAGCGGGAGGGCCTCTTATCTTTCCAATGAGCAGTTCTTC.

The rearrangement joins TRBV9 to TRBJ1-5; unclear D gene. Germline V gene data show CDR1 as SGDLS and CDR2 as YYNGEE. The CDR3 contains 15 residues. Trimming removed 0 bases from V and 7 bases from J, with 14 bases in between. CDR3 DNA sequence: TGTGCCAGCAGCGTAGCTTACGGCGTCGGGCAGCCCCAGCATTTT. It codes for CASSVAYGVGQPQHF.

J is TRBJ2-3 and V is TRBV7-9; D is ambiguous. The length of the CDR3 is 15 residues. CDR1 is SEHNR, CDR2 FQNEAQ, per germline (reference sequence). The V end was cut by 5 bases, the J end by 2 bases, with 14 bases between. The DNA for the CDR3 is TGTGCCAGCAGCCTCCGTAATTGGGACACAGATACGCAGTATTTT. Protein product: CASSLRNWDTDTQYF.

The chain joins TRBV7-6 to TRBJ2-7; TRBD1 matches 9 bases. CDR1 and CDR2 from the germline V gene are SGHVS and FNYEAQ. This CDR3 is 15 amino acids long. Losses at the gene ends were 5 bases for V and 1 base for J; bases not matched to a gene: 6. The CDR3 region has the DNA TGTGCCAGCAGCAGAGATGGGACAGGGTCCTACGAGCAGTACTTC. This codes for CASSRDGTGSYEQYF.

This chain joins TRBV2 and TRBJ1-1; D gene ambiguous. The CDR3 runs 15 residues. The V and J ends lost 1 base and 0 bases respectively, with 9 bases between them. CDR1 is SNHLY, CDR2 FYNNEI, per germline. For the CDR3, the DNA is TGTGCCAGCAGTGAAGTGGAGGTTATGAACACTGAAGCTTTCTTT. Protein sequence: CASSEVEVMNTEAFF.

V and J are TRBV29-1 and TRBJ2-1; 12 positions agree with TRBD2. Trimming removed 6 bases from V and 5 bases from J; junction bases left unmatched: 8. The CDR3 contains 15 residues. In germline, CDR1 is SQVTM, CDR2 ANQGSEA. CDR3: CSVPLTSGSNNEQFF. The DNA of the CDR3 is TGCAGCGTGCCTCTGACTAGCGGGAGCAACAATGAGCAGTTCTTC.

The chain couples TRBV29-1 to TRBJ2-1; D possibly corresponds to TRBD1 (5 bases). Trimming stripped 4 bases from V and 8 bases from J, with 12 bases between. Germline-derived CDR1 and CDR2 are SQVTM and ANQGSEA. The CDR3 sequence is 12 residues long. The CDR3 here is CSVVQGADEQFF. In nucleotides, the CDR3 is TGCAGCGTTGTTCAGGGTGCTGATGAGCAGTTCTTC.

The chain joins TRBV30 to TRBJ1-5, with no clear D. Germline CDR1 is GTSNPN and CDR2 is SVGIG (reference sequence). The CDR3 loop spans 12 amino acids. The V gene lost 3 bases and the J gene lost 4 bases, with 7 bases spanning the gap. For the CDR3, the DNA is TGTGCCTGGAGCCAGGATAATCAGCCCCAGCATTTT. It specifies CAWSQDNQPQHF.

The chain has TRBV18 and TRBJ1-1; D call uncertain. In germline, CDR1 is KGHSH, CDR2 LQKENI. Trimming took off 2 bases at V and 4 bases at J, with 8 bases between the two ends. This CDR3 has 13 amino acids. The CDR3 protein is CASSPLEGTEAFF. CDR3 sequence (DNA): TGTGCCAGCTCACCATTAGAGGGCACTGAAGCTTTCTTT.

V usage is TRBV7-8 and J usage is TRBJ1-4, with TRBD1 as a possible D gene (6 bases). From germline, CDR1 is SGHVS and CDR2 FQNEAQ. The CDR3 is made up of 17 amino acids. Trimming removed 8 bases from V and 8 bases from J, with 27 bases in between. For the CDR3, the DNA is TGTGCCAGCCATCCTTTCCCCAGGGGCGCAAGGGGAGAAAAACTGTTTTTT. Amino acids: CASHPFPRGARGEKLFF.

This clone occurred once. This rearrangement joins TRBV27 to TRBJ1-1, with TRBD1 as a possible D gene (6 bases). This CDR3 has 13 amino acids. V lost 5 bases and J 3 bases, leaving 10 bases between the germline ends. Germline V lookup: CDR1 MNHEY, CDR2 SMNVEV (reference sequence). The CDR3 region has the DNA TGTGCCAGCAGTCTAGGACAGTACACTGAAGCTTTCTTT. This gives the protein CASSLGQYTEAFF.

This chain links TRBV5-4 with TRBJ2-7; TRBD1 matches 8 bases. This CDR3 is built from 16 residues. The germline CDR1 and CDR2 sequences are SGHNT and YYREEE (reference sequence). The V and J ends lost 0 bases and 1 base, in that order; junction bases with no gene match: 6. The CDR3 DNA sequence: TGTGCCAGCAGCTTGGGTCGGGACAGGTCGTCCTACGAGCAGTACTTC. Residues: CASSLGRDRSSYEQYF.

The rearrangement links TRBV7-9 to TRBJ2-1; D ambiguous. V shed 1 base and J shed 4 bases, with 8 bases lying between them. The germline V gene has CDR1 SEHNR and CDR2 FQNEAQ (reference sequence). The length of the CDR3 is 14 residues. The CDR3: CASSLDVTYNEQFF. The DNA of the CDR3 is TGTGCCAGCAGCTTAGATGTGACATACAATGAGCAGTTCTTC.

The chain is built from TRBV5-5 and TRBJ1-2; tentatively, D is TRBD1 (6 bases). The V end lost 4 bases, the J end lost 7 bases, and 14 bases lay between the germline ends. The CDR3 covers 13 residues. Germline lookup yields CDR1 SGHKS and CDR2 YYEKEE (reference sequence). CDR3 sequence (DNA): TGTGCCAGCAGCCCAAAGACAGGACCTGGCTACACCTTC. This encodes CASSPKTGPGYTF.

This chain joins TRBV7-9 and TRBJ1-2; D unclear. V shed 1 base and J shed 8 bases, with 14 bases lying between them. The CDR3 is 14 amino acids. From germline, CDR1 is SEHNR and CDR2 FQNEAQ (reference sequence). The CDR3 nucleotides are TGTGCCAGCAGCTTAGTCCGTCCTGCCGACGGCTACACCTTC. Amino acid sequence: CASSLVRPADGYTF.

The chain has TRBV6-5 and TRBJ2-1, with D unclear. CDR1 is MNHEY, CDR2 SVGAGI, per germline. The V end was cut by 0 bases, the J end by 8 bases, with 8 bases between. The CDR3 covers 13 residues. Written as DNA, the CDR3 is TGTGCCAGCAGTTACTCGCTAGGAGATGAGCAGTTCTTC. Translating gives CASSYSLGDEQFF.

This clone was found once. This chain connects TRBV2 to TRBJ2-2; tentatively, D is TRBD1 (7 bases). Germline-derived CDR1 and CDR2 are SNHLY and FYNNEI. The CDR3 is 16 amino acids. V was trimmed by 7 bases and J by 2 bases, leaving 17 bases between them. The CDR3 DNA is TGTGCCAGCACGCCGACAGGGACTTCCAACACCGGGGAGCTGTTTTTT. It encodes CASTPTGTSNTGELFF.

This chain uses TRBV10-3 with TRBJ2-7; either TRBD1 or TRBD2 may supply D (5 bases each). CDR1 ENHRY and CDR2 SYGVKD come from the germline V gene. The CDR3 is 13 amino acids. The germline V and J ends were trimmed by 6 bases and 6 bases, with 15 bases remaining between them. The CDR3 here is CAIRPGRESEQYF. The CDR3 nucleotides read TGTGCCATCAGGCCGGGACGAGAGTCCGAGCAGTACTTC.

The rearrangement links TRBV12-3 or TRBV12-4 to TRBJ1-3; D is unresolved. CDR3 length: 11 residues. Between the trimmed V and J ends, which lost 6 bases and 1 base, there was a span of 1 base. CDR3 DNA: TGTGCCAGCAGGTCTGGAAACACCATATATTTT. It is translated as CASRSGNTIYF.

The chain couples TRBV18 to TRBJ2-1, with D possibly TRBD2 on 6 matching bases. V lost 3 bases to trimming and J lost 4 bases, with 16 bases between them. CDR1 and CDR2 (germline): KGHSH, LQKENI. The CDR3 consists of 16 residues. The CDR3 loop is CASSPEAGLLYNEQFF. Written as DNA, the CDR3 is TGTGCCAGCTCACCTGAGGCGGGACTCCTTTACAATGAGCAGTTCTTC.

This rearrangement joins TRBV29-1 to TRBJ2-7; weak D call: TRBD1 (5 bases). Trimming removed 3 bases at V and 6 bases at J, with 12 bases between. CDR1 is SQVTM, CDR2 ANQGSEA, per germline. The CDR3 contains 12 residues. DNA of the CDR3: TGCAGCGTTGATCGACAGACTGGCGAGCAGTACTTC. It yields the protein CSVDRQTGEQYF.

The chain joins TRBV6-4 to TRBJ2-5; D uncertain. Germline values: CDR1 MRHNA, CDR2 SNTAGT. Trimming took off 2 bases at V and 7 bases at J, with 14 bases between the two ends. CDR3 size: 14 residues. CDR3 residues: CASSDASSCGTQYF. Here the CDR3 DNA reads TGTGCCAGCAGTGACGCCAGTAGTTGCGGGACCCAGTACTTC.

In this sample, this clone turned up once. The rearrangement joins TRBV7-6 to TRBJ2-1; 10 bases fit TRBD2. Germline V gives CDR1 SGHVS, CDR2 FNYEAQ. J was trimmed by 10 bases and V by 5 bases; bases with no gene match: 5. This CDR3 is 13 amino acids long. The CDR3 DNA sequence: TGTGCCAGCAGCCGACTAGCGGGTGGAGAGCAGTTCTTC. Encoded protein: CASSRLAGGEQFF.

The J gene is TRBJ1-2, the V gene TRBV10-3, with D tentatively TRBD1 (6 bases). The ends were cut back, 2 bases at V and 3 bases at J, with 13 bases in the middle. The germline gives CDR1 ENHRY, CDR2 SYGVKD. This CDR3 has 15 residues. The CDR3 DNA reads TGTGCCATCAGTGAGAGTCCTACAGGGCACTATGGCTACACCTTC. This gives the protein CAISESPTGHYGYTF.

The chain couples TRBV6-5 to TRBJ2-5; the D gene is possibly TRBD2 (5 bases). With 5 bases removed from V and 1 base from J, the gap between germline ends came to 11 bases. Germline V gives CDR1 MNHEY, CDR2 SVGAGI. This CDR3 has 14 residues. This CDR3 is CASSRSGSQETQYF. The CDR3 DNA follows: TGTGCCAGCAGTAGGAGCGGATCCCAAGAGACCCAGTACTTC.